Listed below are T cell receptor beta chains from one sample, sequenced in a study of blood T cells in healthy people across ages. MiXCR was run by TCRdb on the 5' RACE reads, yielding one entry per CDR3 protein. The sample contains about 830,000 distinct CDR3 sequences, around 62% of which appear only once. Input material: blood. The receptors originated from a man under 40 in good health. Both conserved end residues are part of each CDR3. Each record gives: V gene, clone size, J gene, D gene, CDR3 DNA, CDR3 protein. A D gene is named only where the DNA matches it firmly. Only some rows state a clone size, as once, few, many or a class for expanded clones.

V gene: TRBV10-3; clone size: .; J gene: TRBJ2-5; D gene: .; CDR3 DNA: TGTGCCATCAGTGAGTCTGGCAGCCAAGAGACCCAGTACTTC; CDR3 protein: CAISESGSQETQYF
V gene: TRBV9; clone size: .; J gene: TRBJ2-1; D gene: TRBD1; CDR3 DNA: TGTGCCAGCAGCCTAGGAAGACAGGGCAGCGAGCAGTTCTTC; CDR3 protein: CASSLGRQGSEQFF
V gene: TRBV6-2/TRBV6-3; clone size: .; J gene: TRBJ2-7; D gene: .; CDR3 DNA: TGTGCCAGCGGGCCAGACGGGGGACCCTACGAGCAGTACTTC; CDR3 protein: CASGPDGGPYEQYF
V gene: TRBV9; clone size: few; J gene: TRBJ1-2; D gene: .; CDR3 DNA: TGTGCCAGCAGCGTTTCGGGGGAAGGCTACACCTTC; CDR3 protein: CASSVSGEGYTF
V gene: TRBV20-1; clone size: .; J gene: TRBJ1-5; D gene: TRBD1; CDR3 DNA: TGCAGTGCTACGGACAGGGGAAGCAATCAGCCCCAGCATTTT; CDR3 protein: CSATDRGSNQPQHF
V gene: TRBV5-1; clone size: few; J gene: TRBJ2-1; D gene: .; CDR3 DNA: TGCGCCAGCTACTGGGCCGGGGGTAATGAGCAGTTCTTC; CDR3 protein: CASYWAGGNEQFF
V gene: TRBV12-3/TRBV12-4; clone size: .; J gene: TRBJ2-4; D gene: TRBD1; CDR3 DNA: TGTGCCAGCAGTTTACTAACAGGGGGCTGGGACATTCAGTACTTC; CDR3 protein: CASSLLTGGWDIQYF
V gene: TRBV6-6; clone size: few; J gene: TRBJ1-2; D gene: .; CDR3 DNA: TGTGCCAGCAGTCCCGGGGGTCGAGGTGGCTACACCTTC; CDR3 protein: CASSPGGRGGYTF
V gene: TRBV27; clone size: .; J gene: TRBJ2-7; D gene: TRBD1; CDR3 DNA: TGTGCCAGCAGCTTTGACAGGGGCCACGAGCAGTACTTC; CDR3 protein: CASSFDRGHEQYF
V gene: TRBV4-3; clone size: .; J gene: TRBJ2-7; D gene: TRBD1; CDR3 DNA: TGCGCCAGCAGCCAAGATTGGGGACAGGGTGTTGGTATGGCGTACGAGCAGTACTTC; CDR3 protein: CASSQDWGQGVGMAYEQYF
V gene: TRBV20-1; clone size: .; J gene: TRBJ2-7; D gene: .; CDR3 DNA: TGCAGTGCCGTAGGAGGGACCAAATACGAGCAGTACTTC; CDR3 protein: CSAVGGTKYEQYF
V gene: TRBV29-1; clone size: few; J gene: TRBJ2-7; D gene: .; CDR3 DNA: TGCAGCGCTCGTGGGGGGGACAGATCATACGAGCAGTACTTC; CDR3 protein: CSARGGDRSYEQYF
V gene: TRBV20-1; clone size: .; J gene: TRBJ1-6; D gene: .; CDR3 DNA: TGCAGTGCTAGAGATCTAGAGGGGCACTCCTATAATTCACCCCTCCACTTT; CDR3 protein: CSARDLEGHSYNSPLHF
V gene: TRBV18; clone size: .; J gene: TRBJ2-7; D gene: .; CDR3 DNA: TGTGCCAGCTCACCAATCGGGACAACCCCTTCCTACGAGCAGTACTTC; CDR3 protein: CASSPIGTTPSYEQYF
V gene: TRBV15; clone size: .; J gene: TRBJ2-7; D gene: .; CDR3 DNA: TGTGCCACCAGCAGAGAAGGGCGTTCGTACGAGCAGTACTTC; CDR3 protein: CATSREGRSYEQYF
V gene: TRBV6-6; clone size: .; J gene: TRBJ1-2; D gene: .; CDR3 DNA: TGTGCCAACTGGGGGCAGGATGGCTACACCTTC; CDR3 protein: CANWGQDGYTF
V gene: TRBV20-1; clone size: .; J gene: TRBJ2-5; D gene: .; CDR3 DNA: TGCAGTGCCGTCCGTGATGGGACACCCGAAGCCCAGTACTTC; CDR3 protein: CSAVRDGTPEAQYF
V gene: TRBV14; clone size: few; J gene: TRBJ1-2; D gene: .; CDR3 DNA: TGTGCCAGCAGCCAGCAGACGGGTGGCTACACCTTC; CDR3 protein: CASSQQTGGYTF
V gene: TRBV6-5; clone size: .; J gene: TRBJ2-7; D gene: .; CDR3 DNA: TGTGCCAGCAGGATTCCCAGGGTACCGCAAGAGACTCAGTACTTC; CDR3 protein: CASRIPRVPQETQYF
V gene: TRBV6-1; clone size: .; J gene: TRBJ2-1; D gene: .; CDR3 DNA: TGTGCCACATACAGGAACAGTGAGCAGTTCTTC; CDR3 protein: CATYRNSEQFF
V gene: TRBV4-3; clone size: once; J gene: TRBJ2-3; D gene: TRBD2; CDR3 DNA: TGCGCCAGCAGCCAAGATGAAAGGGGAACGGCTAGCGGGGGCACAGATACGCAGTATTTT; CDR3 protein: CASSQDERGTASGGTDTQYF
V gene: TRBV9; clone size: few; J gene: TRBJ1-1; D gene: .; CDR3 DNA: TGTGCCAGCAGCCCCAGAGGGGGTTTTGAAGCTTTCTTT; CDR3 protein: CASSPRGGFEAFF
V gene: TRBV3-1; clone size: .; J gene: TRBJ1-4; D gene: .; CDR3 DNA: TGTGCCAGCAGCCAAGCCTGGGGAGGTGAAAAACTGTTTTTT; CDR3 protein: CASSQAWGGEKLFF
V gene: TRBV15; clone size: once; J gene: TRBJ2-5; D gene: .; CDR3 DNA: TGTGCCACCGCTTGGGAGACAGGAGAAGAGACCCAGTACTTC; CDR3 protein: CATAWETGEETQYF
V gene: TRBV7-2; clone size: .; J gene: TRBJ2-1; D gene: .; CDR3 DNA: TGTGCCAGCGGGGCCTACAATGAGCAGTTCTTC; CDR3 protein: CASGAYNEQFF
V gene: TRBV29-1; clone size: .; J gene: TRBJ2-1; D gene: .; CDR3 DNA: TGCAGCGTCCCACGGGGCGGGGGCGGGGGTGAGCAGTTCTTC; CDR3 protein: CSVPRGGGGGEQFF
V gene: TRBV5-1; clone size: once; J gene: TRBJ2-7; D gene: .; CDR3 DNA: TGCGCCAGCACTCCGGGCAGGCTGACCTACGAGCAGTACTTC; CDR3 protein: CASTPGRLTYEQYF
V gene: TRBV12-3/TRBV12-4; clone size: .; J gene: TRBJ1-1; D gene: .; CDR3 DNA: TGTGCCAGCAGTCGGGGTGAAGGGGGAATGAACACTGAAGCTTTCTTT; CDR3 protein: CASSRGEGGMNTEAFF
V gene: TRBV2; clone size: .; J gene: TRBJ1-2; D gene: .; CDR3 DNA: TGTGCCAGCAACCTTGTACGGGGGGCTTTCTATGGCTACACCTTC; CDR3 protein: CASNLVRGAFYGYTF
V gene: TRBV4-2; clone size: .; J gene: TRBJ1-1; D gene: TRBD1; CDR3 DNA: TGTGCCAGCAGCCGGGGACAGTTAGAAGGGGAAGCTTTCTTT; CDR3 protein: CASSRGQLEGEAFF
V gene: TRBV20-1; clone size: few; J gene: TRBJ2-7; D gene: .; CDR3 DNA: TGCAGTGCTAGAGGTCTCCCCCAAGGTGTAAGATACGAGCAGTACTTC; CDR3 protein: CSARGLPQGVRYEQYF
V gene: TRBV6-6; clone size: .; J gene: TRBJ2-1; D gene: TRBD1; CDR3 DNA: TGTGCCAGCGGACAGGCCGGGGAGCAGTTCTTC; CDR3 protein: CASGQAGEQFF
V gene: TRBV7-9; clone size: .; J gene: TRBJ2-7; D gene: .; CDR3 DNA: TGTGCCAGCAGCTTAGAGCGGACCTCCGAGCAGTACTTC; CDR3 protein: CASSLERTSEQYF
V gene: TRBV7-6; clone size: once; J gene: TRBJ2-5; D gene: .; CDR3 DNA: TGTGCCAGCAGGTTGGACGGTAGGCCCAGGGAGACCCAGTACTTC; CDR3 protein: CASRLDGRPRETQYF
V gene: TRBV7-2; clone size: few; J gene: TRBJ2-7; D gene: .; CDR3 DNA: TGTGCCAGCGTCGGTGGGTGGGACGAGCAGTACTTC; CDR3 protein: CASVGGWDEQYF
V gene: TRBV18; clone size: few; J gene: TRBJ1-2; D gene: .; CDR3 DNA: TGTGCCAGCTCACCCCGGACGGACACTAACTATGGCTACACCTTC; CDR3 protein: CASSPRTDTNYGYTF
V gene: TRBV2; clone size: few; J gene: TRBJ2-3; D gene: .; CDR3 DNA: TGTGCCAGCAGTGAGCGTGGCAGACCGAGAAGCACAGATACGCAGTATTTT; CDR3 protein: CASSERGRPRSTDTQYF
V gene: TRBV7-6; clone size: .; J gene: TRBJ2-7; D gene: .; CDR3 DNA: TGTGCCAGCAGCTTAGGTGACAGAAATTTCGGAGAGCAGTACTTC; CDR3 protein: CASSLGDRNFGEQYF
V gene: TRBV12-3/TRBV12-4; clone size: few; J gene: TRBJ2-5; D gene: .; CDR3 DNA: TGTGCCAGCAGTCCCCGGCGGTCCCAAGAGACCCAGTACTTC; CDR3 protein: CASSPRRSQETQYF
V gene: TRBV9; clone size: .; J gene: TRBJ2-3; D gene: .; CDR3 DNA: TGTGCCAGCAGCCCTACAATTACAGATACGCAGTATTTT; CDR3 protein: CASSPTITDTQYF
V gene: TRBV2; clone size: few; J gene: TRBJ1-4; D gene: TRBD1; CDR3 DNA: TGTGCCAGCCGAGACCGGGACAGCTACCTAGGGGAACTGTTTTTT; CDR3 protein: CASRDRDSYLGELFF
V gene: TRBV4-2; clone size: .; J gene: TRBJ2-7; D gene: .; CDR3 DNA: TGTGCCAGCAGCTTACGAGACACGAGCTCCTACGAGCAGTACTTC; CDR3 protein: CASSLRDTSSYEQYF
V gene: TRBV12-5; clone size: .; J gene: TRBJ2-3; D gene: .; CDR3 DNA: TGTGCTAGTGGTTCTACCTTTAAGGCAGATACGCAGTATTTT; CDR3 protein: CASGSTFKADTQYF
V gene: TRBV20-1; clone size: once; J gene: TRBJ2-3; D gene: TRBD2; CDR3 DNA: TGCAGTGCTAGAGATATGCGGGGGGGCGTAGATACGCAGTATTTT; CDR3 protein: CSARDMRGGVDTQYF
V gene: TRBV20-1; clone size: .; J gene: TRBJ2-1; D gene: .; CDR3 DNA: TGCAGTGCCCCCGCTGGAGGGGGCGCGGATGGGCAGTTCTTC; CDR3 protein: CSAPAGGGADGQFF
V gene: TRBV5-5; clone size: .; J gene: TRBJ2-1; D gene: .; CDR3 DNA: TGTGCCAGCAGGGACAAAGCGAATGAGCAGTTCTTC; CDR3 protein: CASRDKANEQFF
V gene: TRBV28; clone size: .; J gene: TRBJ1-1; D gene: .; CDR3 DNA: TGTGCCAGCAGCCCCCCGGTAAGGTACACTGAAGCTTTCTTT; CDR3 protein: CASSPPVRYTEAFF
V gene: TRBV9; clone size: few; J gene: TRBJ2-7; D gene: .; CDR3 DNA: TGTGCCAGCAGCGTAGGGCCTGTCGACTACGAGCAGTACTTC; CDR3 protein: CASSVGPVDYEQYF
V gene: TRBV6-5; clone size: .; J gene: TRBJ2-5; D gene: .; CDR3 DNA: TGTGCCAGCAGTTACTCATTGGCCCAGGCACAACAAGGTTGGGTCCAAGAGACCCAGTACTTC; CDR3 protein: CASSYSLAQAQQGWVQETQYF
V gene: TRBV5-1; clone size: .; J gene: TRBJ2-1; D gene: .; CDR3 DNA: TGCGCCAGCAGCTTGTTGGTGAGGGGGGCGACCTACAATGAGCAGTTCTTC; CDR3 protein: CASSLLVRGATYNEQFF
V gene: TRBV9; clone size: .; J gene: TRBJ2-3; D gene: .; CDR3 DNA: TGTGCCAGCAGCGTAGAGGGACTTAGTAGAGGGGGTGTAGATACGCAGTATTTT; CDR3 protein: CASSVEGLSRGGVDTQYF
V gene: TRBV20-1; clone size: .; J gene: TRBJ1-2; D gene: .; CDR3 DNA: TGCAGTGCTAGAGATATTGGCTACACCTTC; CDR3 protein: CSARDIGYTF
V gene: TRBV28; clone size: .; J gene: TRBJ2-5; D gene: .; CDR3 DNA: TGTGCCAGCAGTCCCATCCGCCGGATAGCGAAAGAGACCCAGTACTTC; CDR3 protein: CASSPIRRIAKETQYF
V gene: TRBV4-3; clone size: .; J gene: TRBJ2-1; D gene: TRBD2; CDR3 DNA: TGCGCCAGCAGCCAAGAGGGACTAGCGGGGGTCTGCAATGAGCAGTTCTTC; CDR3 protein: CASSQEGLAGVCNEQFF
V gene: TRBV4-2; clone size: few; J gene: TRBJ2-7; D gene: .; CDR3 DNA: TGTGCCAGCAGCCAAAGGGAGGGGGCGACCTACGAGCAGTACTTC; CDR3 protein: CASSQREGATYEQYF
V gene: TRBV12-3/TRBV12-4; clone size: few; J gene: TRBJ2-3; D gene: .; CDR3 DNA: TGTGCCAGCAGTTTTGCGGGGGCGAAGGGGAGAGATACGCAGTATTTT; CDR3 protein: CASSFAGAKGRDTQYF
V gene: TRBV29-1; clone size: .; J gene: TRBJ2-7; D gene: .; CDR3 DNA: TGCAGCGTTGCTGACAGGGAGGCCCCCTACGAGCAGTACTTC; CDR3 protein: CSVADREAPYEQYF